The TCR beta chain under discussion was sequenced for a study of T cell responses to AZD1222 COVID-19 vaccine. Study results and caveats: Unmutated variant regions are reportedly the target of nearly half of TCRs that are spike-specific.

Turning to this clone: Its antigen is not identified.

Only in-frame clones appear in the TCRdb table, and some are missing; sequencing was by immunoSEQ multiplex PCR. Found here are around 58,000 clones, roughly 82% of them singletons; the top ten hold 15% to 25%. V lost 5 bases to trimming and J lost 0 bases, with 11 bases between them. The CDR3 runs 15 residues. CDR1 SGHVS and CDR2 FQNEAQ come from the germline V gene. The V gene is TRBV7-8, the J gene TRBJ2-1; no definite D call. The receptor was derived from an adult in good health. Specimen: peripheral blood, collected on day 0 of AZD1222 vaccination. Here the CDR3 reads CASSPRPASYNEQFF. CDR3 bases: TGTGCCAGCAGCCCAAGACCCGCCTCCTACAATGAGCAGTTCTTC.